The 28 T cell receptor beta chains listed next were all sequenced from one sample in a study of T cell responses to AZD1222 COVID-19 vaccine. Libraries were prepared by immunoSEQ multiplex PCR; TCRdb keeps only in-frame clonotypes and omits some of them. The repertoire has around 120,000 clones, more than 75% of them found once; the top ten carry less than 4%. Sequencing was performed on peripheral blood, taken on day 0 of AZD1222 vaccination. These receptor sequences come from an adult in good health.

This sequence joins TRBV13 and TRBJ2-7; weak D call: TRBD1 (6 bases). Trimming shortened V by 3 bases and J by 5 bases, and 8 bases separated the two germline ends. Germline V gene lookup returns CDR1 PRHDT and CDR2 FYEKMQ (reference sequence). This CDR3 region has 12 residues. The CDR3 bases are TGTGCCAGCAGCTTCTGGGGGCACGAGCAGTACTTC. As protein: CASSFWGHEQYF.

This clone came up once. The chain uses TRBV19 and TRBJ1-2, with 7 bases aligning to TRBD1. This CDR3 spans 11 amino acids. V dropped 11 bases and J dropped 10; count of bases not matched to a gene: 10. Germline-derived CDR1 and CDR2 are LNHDA and SQIVND (reference sequence). CDR3 nucleotides: TGTGCCTCCCACTGGGACAGAAACTACACCTTC. Translating gives CASHWDRNYTF. The full variable domain, rest sourced from reference TRBV19 and TRBJ1-2, is DGGITQSPKYLFRKEGQNVTLSCEQNLNHDAMYWYRQDPGQGLRLIYYSQIVNDFQKGDIAEGYSVSREKKESFPLTVTSAQKNPTAFYLCASHWDRNYTFGSGTRLTVV.

The chain joins TRBV28 to TRBJ1-2; possible D gene TRBD1, 6 bases. This CDR3 is 15 amino acids long. The germline V and J ends were trimmed by 5 bases and 0 bases, with 13 bases remaining between them. The V gene's germline CDR1 is MDHEN and CDR2 SYDVKM. This chain's CDR3 is CASSEGGGANYGYTF. CDR3 coding DNA: TGTGCCAGCAGTGAGGGGGGCGGTGCTAACTATGGCTACACCTTC.

V usage is TRBV5-5 and J usage is TRBJ2-7; D is possibly TRBD2 (5 bases). Germline V lookup: CDR1 SGHKS, CDR2 YYEKEE (reference sequence). This CDR3 has 15 amino acids. V was clipped by 4 bases and J by 4 bases, with 18 bases between them. The CDR3 region has the DNA TGTGCCAGCAGCCTAGCCCCCGGGTCCCAATACGAGCAGTACTTC. Translation gives CASSLAPGSQYEQYF.

The V and J genes are TRBV27 and TRBJ2-1; no firm D call. Germline assignment: CDR1 MNHEY and CDR2 SMNVEV (reference sequence). Trimming cost V 3 bases and J 5 bases, with 11 bases left between them. The CDR3 consists of 14 residues. The CDR3 loop reads CASSFGVWNNEQFF. The CDR3, as DNA: TGTGCCAGCAGTTTTGGTGTTTGGAACAATGAGCAGTTCTTC.

V gene TRBV19 combines with J gene TRBJ1-2, with D hard to call. The germline CDR1 and CDR2 sequences are LNHDA and SQIVND (reference sequence). The ends were cut back, 1 base at V and 2 bases at J, with 8 bases in the middle. The CDR3 length is 14 residues. The CDR3 is CASSIVGNNYGYTF. CDR3 nucleotide sequence: TGTGCCAGTAGTATAGTCGGCAACAACTATGGCTACACCTTC.

The chain has TRBV4-1 and TRBJ2-2; tentatively, D is TRBD2 (6 bases). This CDR3 comprises 14 residues. Per germline, CDR1 MGHRA and CDR2 YSYEKL. Trimming stripped 2 bases from V and 4 bases from J, with 8 bases between. The CDR3: CASSQRGSTGELFF. In nucleotides, the CDR3 is TGCGCCAGCAGCCAACGGGGGAGCACCGGGGAGCTGTTTTTT.

This clone was detected once. The rearrangement joins TRBV7-6 to TRBJ1-4; 8 bases line up with TRBD1. There are 17 residues in the CDR3. V trimming: 5 bases; J trimming: 7 bases; junction bases outside the gene matches: 15. Germline CDR1 SGHVS, CDR2 FNYEAQ. The CDR3 spells CASSTRQGPSYSEKLFF. The DNA for the CDR3 is TGTGCCAGCAGCACCCGACAGGGGCCGAGTTACAGTGAAAAACTGTTTTTT.

The genes are TRBV10-3 and TRBJ2-5; 7 positions match TRBD2. The germline V gene encodes CDR1 ENHRY and CDR2 SYGVKD. This CDR3 contains 14 residues. The ends lost 4 bases at V and 5 bases at J; junction bases unmatched: 7. The CDR3 loop is CAISGKAGGETQYF. For the CDR3, the DNA is TGTGCCATCAGTGGGAAAGCCGGGGGGGAGACCCAGTACTTC.

The chain carries TRBV7-9 and TRBJ2-2; the D is unclear. This CDR3 contains 12 residues. The germline V and J ends were trimmed by 7 bases and 7 bases, with 10 bases remaining between them. CDR1 SEHNR and CDR2 FQNEAQ come from the germline V gene (reference sequence). CDR3 in DNA: TGTGCCAGCAATATACAGAGCGGGGAGCTGTTTTTT. Its protein is CASNIQSGELFF.

The gene calls are TRBV4-3 and TRBJ1-3; tentative D call: TRBD1 (5 bases). The CDR3 has 12 amino acids. Germline V gene lookup returns CDR1 LGHNA and CDR2 YSLEER. V dropped 0 bases and J dropped 9 bases, with 6 bases sitting between them. CDR3 residues: CASSQEGGTIYF. CDR3 DNA sequence: TGCGCCAGCAGCCAAGAGGGGGGCACCATATATTTT.

This clone was seen a single time. V is TRBV10-3 and J is TRBJ2-6, with D maybe TRBD1 (6 bases). V gave up 7 bases and J gave up 1 base, with 11 bases separating them. The CDR3 loop spans 15 amino acids. The germline V gene encodes CDR1 ENHRY and CDR2 SYGVKD. CDR3 DNA sequence: TGTGCCATCACCTATGGGACATCTGGGGCCAACGTCCTGACTTTC. Protein: CAITYGTSGANVLTF.

The chain uses TRBV2 and TRBJ2-1; no clear D. The CDR3 covers 12 residues. V was clipped by 0 bases and J by 8 bases, with 5 bases between them. In germline, CDR1 is SNHLY, CDR2 FYNNEI. CDR3 in DNA: TGTGCCAGCAGTGAAGCTTGGGATGAGCAGTTCTTC. Translation gives CASSEAWDEQFF.

The chain links TRBV2 to TRBJ1-2; 7 positions agree with TRBD1. V shed 6 bases and J 7 bases; nucleotides not matched to a gene: 8. CDR3 length equals 13 residues. Germline V gene sequence: CDR1 SNHLY, CDR2 FYNNEI. CDR3 coding DNA: TGTGCCAGCAGGACAGGGTTTCTTGCTGGCTACACCTTC. This codes for CASRTGFLAGYTF.

The V gene is TRBV5-1, the J gene TRBJ1-2, with D perhaps matching TRBD1 (6 bases). V was cut by 5 bases and J by 0 bases, with 11 bases left in between. Per the germline V gene, CDR1 is SGHRS and CDR2 is YFSETQ. There are 14 residues in the CDR3. CDR3 in amino acids: CASRQDSANYGYTF. For the CDR3, the DNA is TGCGCCAGCAGGCAGGACAGCGCTAACTATGGCTACACCTTC.

J is TRBJ2-3 and V is TRBV12-3 or TRBV12-4; 7 bases match TRBD1. The CDR3 consists of 13 residues. J gave up 5 bases and V 6 bases, and 5 bases lay outside the gene matches. The CDR3: CASRGDREDTQYF. CDR3 in DNA: TGTGCCAGCAGGGGCGACAGGGAAGATACGCAGTATTTT.

This clone was seen a handful of times. The chain combines TRBV6-2 or TRBV6-3 with TRBJ1-2, with D possibly TRBD1 on 5 matching bases. V lost 4 bases and J lost 5, with 20 bases in between. CDR1 MNHEY and CDR2 SVGEGT come from the germline V gene. CDR3 length equals 16 residues. CDR3 in amino acids: CASSLRQIGARYGYTF. The CDR3, as DNA: TGTGCCAGCAGTTTACGACAGATTGGGGCTCGGTATGGCTACACCTTC.

CDR3 residues: CASSSSLDTEAFF. CDR3 DNA: TGTGCCAGCAGCTCAAGTCTAGACACTGAAGCTTTCTTT. The chain couples TRBV11-2 to TRBJ1-1; no clear D. The CDR3 sequence is 13 residues long. V was trimmed by 4 bases and J by 3 bases, leaving 9 bases between them. Looked up from germline, CDR1 is SGHAT and CDR2 is FQNNGV.

The chain couples TRBV6-6 to TRBJ2-2; 8 bases are a match to TRBD2. The germline V gene has CDR1 MNHNY and CDR2 SVGAGI (reference sequence). The junction had 20 bases not matched to a gene; V was cut back by 5 bases and J by 6 bases. This CDR3 is built from 19 residues. The CDR3 reads CASSPGGGSLVIDPGELFF. CDR3 DNA sequence: TGTGCCAGCAGTCCCGGGGGGGGGTCTCTAGTTATTGATCCCGGGGAGCTGTTTTTT.

This clone showed up just once. The genes are TRBV28 and TRBJ1-4; 7 positions match TRBD1. CDR1 MDHEN and CDR2 SYDVKM come from the germline V gene. This CDR3 spans 13 amino acids. Unmatched junction bases numbered 7, after V lost 7 bases and J lost 8 bases. The CDR3 loop is CASKRTGREKLFF. The CDR3 nucleotides read TGTGCCAGCAAACGGACAGGTAGAGAAAAACTGTTTTTT.

This clone was recorded once. This rearrangement joins TRBV6-5 to TRBJ2-5; D assignment may be TRBD1 or TRBD2 (5 bases each). The CDR3 has 14 amino acids. Germline CDR1 MNHEY, CDR2 SVGAGI. Trimming shortened V by 4 bases and J by 9 bases, and 18 bases separated the two germline ends. CDR3 in amino acids: CASSLSDTGRAQYF. The CDR3 DNA sequence: TGTGCCAGCAGTTTGTCGGACACGGGAAGGGCCCAGTACTTC.

This chain uses TRBV7-9 with TRBJ1-2; 8 bases align to TRBD1. V shed 3 bases and J 6 bases; nucleotides not matched to a gene: 6. Germline CDR1 reads SEHNR; CDR2 reads FQNEAQ (reference sequence). This CDR3 region has 14 residues. CDR3 in DNA: TGTGCCAGCAGCTTGGACAGGGAGATCGATGGCTACACCTTC. This sequence encodes CASSLDREIDGYTF. Combining the CDR3 with reference TRBV7-9 and TRBJ1-2 gives the whole variable domain DTGVSQNPRHKITKRGQNVTFRCDPISEHNRLYWYRQTLGQGPEFLTYFQNEAQLEKSRLLSDRFSAERPKGSFSTLEIQRTEQGDSAMYLCASSLDREIDGYTFGSGTRLTVV.

The V gene is TRBV9, the J gene TRBJ2-3; D not certain. Trimming left V 4 bases short and J 0 bases short, with 15 bases between. CDR1 SGDLS and CDR2 YYNGEE come from the germline V gene. The CDR3 is made up of 16 amino acids. The CDR3 DNA sequence: TGTGCCAGCAGCAGGGTGGTGGGTGGGAGCACAGATACGCAGTATTTT. Translated: CASSRVVGGSTDTQYF.

The chain employs TRBV4-2 and TRBJ2-1, with 9 bases that match TRBD2. The germline gives CDR1 LGHNA, CDR2 YNFKEQ. Trimming cost V 2 bases and J 5 bases; bases outside gene matches: 4. The CDR3 has 15 amino acids. Here the CDR3 reads CASSQPGLADNEQFF. The DNA of the CDR3 is TGTGCCAGCAGCCAACCGGGACTAGCTGACAATGAGCAGTTCTTC.

V usage is TRBV9 and J usage is TRBJ1-3; D is unclear. Germline CDR1 SGDLS, CDR2 YYNGEE. Trimming pared 3 bases from V and 0 bases from J, leaving 7 bases between. The CDR3 covers 14 residues. The CDR3, as DNA: TGTGCCAGCAGCGGGCAGTCCTCTGGAAACACCATATATTTT. Protein: CASSGQSSGNTIYF.

This chain links TRBV19 with TRBJ1-5; D remains unclear. CDR3 length: 13 residues. CDR1 and CDR2 from the germline V gene are LNHDA and SQIVND (reference sequence). Trimming took 6 bases from V and 4 from J, leaving 10 bases between them. CDR3 region: CASRWGDNQPQHF. The CDR3 nucleotides are TGTGCCAGTAGATGGGGAGATAATCAGCCCCAGCATTTT.

The chain recombines TRBV7-2 with TRBJ1-5; no clear D gene. Germline V lookup: CDR1 SGHTA, CDR2 FQGNSA. V dropped 5 bases and J dropped 1 base, with 6 bases sitting between them. This CDR3 spans 13 amino acids. CDR3 coding DNA: TGTGCCAGCAGCGCCCGGAGCAATCAGCCCCAGCATTTT. It translates to CASSARSNQPQHF. Full variable domain (rest looked up from reference TRBV7-2 and TRBJ1-5): GAGVSQSPSNKVTEKGKDVELRCDPISGHTALYWYRQSLGQGLEFLIYFQGNSAPDKSGLPSDRFSAERTGGSVSTLTIQRTQQEDSAVYLCASSARSNQPQHFGDGTRLSIL.

This clone has just one count. The rearrangement joins TRBV11-3 to TRBJ2-5; 8 bases fit TRBD1. Trimming took 1 base from V and 1 from J; bases not matched to a gene: 8. The CDR3 consists of 17 residues. Germline V CDR1 and CDR2: SGHNT, YENEEA. The CDR3 loop reads CASSLALSTGGQETQYF. The CDR3 DNA sequence: TGTGCCAGCAGCTTAGCTCTTTCCACAGGGGGCCAAGAGACCCAGTACTTC. Supplemented by reference TRBV11-3 and TRBJ2-5, the full variable domain reads EAGVVQSPRYKIIEKKQPVAFWCNPISGHNTLYWYLQNLGQGPELLIRYENEEAVDDSQLPKDRFSAERLKGVDSTLKIQPAELGDSAVYLCASSLALSTGGQETQYFGPGTRLLVL.